This T cell receptor (beta chain) was recorded in a study of regulatory T cells in long-lasting Graves disease. Study details: Persistent Graves' disease required over 5 years of antithyroid drugs and positive TSH receptor antibodies.

Time point: persistent/refractory GD, antithyroid drugs over 5 years with positive TRAb. PBMC RNA was the source of the TCR library. For TCR beta, libraries came from iRepertoire HTBI primers and Arm-PCR of CDR3 regions. TCRdb reprocessed the multiplex PCR reads with MiXCR, giving one entry per CDR3 protein. Of 400,000 or so distinct CDR3 sequences in the sample, roughly a quarter were seen once. V lost 4 bases to trimming and J lost 3 bases, with 15 bases between them. Germline V gene lookup returns CDR1 SQVTM and CDR2 ANQGSEA. The CDR3 contains 14 residues. This clonotype was detected a few times. This material consisted of peripheral blood mononuclear cells (PBMCs), taken when the disease was refractory, from a patient treated with antithyroid drugs. The chain recombines TRBV29-1 with TRBJ1-1; D possibly corresponds to TRBD1 (6 bases). This sequence was found in a female donor with Graves disease. Here the CDR3 DNA reads TGCAGCGTTGGGGCAGGGGTTATGGACACTGAAGCTTTCTTT. As protein: CSVGAGVMDTEAFF.